This T cell receptor (beta chain) was identified in a study of regulatory T cells in long-lasting Graves disease. The sample's time point: persistent/refractory GD, antithyroid drugs over 5 years with positive TRAb. Scientists built the TCR library using RNA that was extracted from PBMCs. The patient group derived from an endocrinology department in Xi'an, China. In building TCR beta libraries, iRepertoire HTBI primers were used together with Arm-PCR of CDR3 regions. One entry per CDR3 protein results from TCRdb running MiXCR on the multiplex PCR reads. The sample lists roughly 450,000 distinct CDR3 sequences, about a fifth occurring once. J lost 8 bases, V lost 4 bases, and 11 bases had no gene match. Germline loops: CDR1 GTSNPN, CDR2 SVGIG (reference sequence). CDR3 length: 14 residues.

The rearrangement joins TRBV30 to TRBJ2-1, with TRBD2 identical over 7 bases. The source of this sequence is a female donor with Graves disease. The sample consisted of peripheral blood mononuclear cells (PBMCs), taken when the disease was refractory, from a patient treated with antithyroid drugs. In nucleotides, the CDR3 is TGTGCCTGGAAGAGTGGGGAGGGCCGCGATGAGCAGTTCTTC. Translating gives CAWKSGEGRDEQFF. Full variable domain (remainder filled in from reference TRBV30 and TRBJ2-1): SQTIHQWPATLVQPVGSPLSLECTVEGTSNPNLYWYRQAAGRGLQLLFYSVGIGQISSEVPQNLSASRPQDRQFILSSKKLLLSDSGFYLCAWKSGEGRDEQFFGPGTRLTVL.